Presented here are 4 T cell receptor beta chains from one specimen sequenced in a study of CD8+ T cells in alopecia areata. The treatment was: oral pan-JAK inhibitor, 5-10 mg twice daily. RNA extraction was followed by reverse transcription into cDNA, which acted as the sequencing template. Some clones are missing from TCRdb's copy, which holds only in-frame ones; the method was immunoSEQ multiplex PCR. Altogether about 250,000 clones are present, 60% being singletons, with the ten largest covering 0.8% to 1%. Sequencing was performed on CD4+ T cells sorted from blood, taken around week 54, from a patient treated with tofacitinib. The origin of the receptors is a human donor with alopecia areata.

The chain employs TRBV7-2 and TRBJ2-5; the match to TRBD2 covers 14 bases. Germline loops: CDR1 SGHTA, CDR2 FQGNSA. This CDR3 region has 16 residues. After removal of 5 bases from V and 2 bases from J, the junction contained 4 bases not matched to a gene. CDR3 region: CASSPRLAGGQETQYF. In nucleotides, the CDR3 is TGTGCCAGCAGCCCTAGACTAGCGGGGGGGCAAGAGACCCAGTACTTC. Full variable domain (rest looked up from reference TRBV7-2 and TRBJ2-5): GAGVSQSPSNKVTEKGKDVELRCDPISGHTALYWYRQSLGQGLEFLIYFQGNSAPDKSGLPSDRFSAERTGGSVSTLTIQRTQQEDSAVYLCASSPRLAGGQETQYFGPGTRLLVL.

As regards this clone: Germline is not matched at one junction end, which may reflect a read error. This rearrangement joins TRBV30 to TRBJ2-5; possibly TRBD1 for D (5 bases). The CDR3 runs to 14 residues. Germline-derived CDR1 and CDR2 are GTSNPN and SVGIG (reference sequence). In DNA, the CDR3 is TGTGCCTGGAGTGTGCTGGGGCCTGGGTCCTCCAGTGACTTC. Its protein is CAWSVLGPGSSSDF.

The rearrangement uses TRBV25-1 and TRBJ2-5; the D is unclear. V lost 6 bases, J lost 4 bases, and 18 bases lay in between. The germline CDR1 and CDR2 sequences are MGHDK and SYGVNS. The CDR3 consists of 15 residues. CDR3 bases: TGTGCCAGCAGCCCCAAGTCCTTTTTCGGAGAGACCCAGTACTTC. It encodes CASSPKSFFGETQYF.

The chain recombines TRBV9 with TRBJ2-6; D is undetermined. Per germline, CDR1 SGDLS and CDR2 YYNGEE. The CDR3 has 15 amino acids. V lost 0 bases to trimming and J lost 2 bases, with 6 bases between them. In DNA, the CDR3 is TGTGCCAGCAGCGTAGCAACGCCTGGGGCCAACGTCCTGACTTTC. It is translated as CASSVATPGANVLTF. Complete variable domain (other parts from reference TRBV9 and TRBJ2-6): DSGVTQTPKHLITATGQRVTLRCSPRSGDLSVYWYQQSLDQGLQFLIQYYNGEERAKGNILERFSAQQFPDLHSELNLSSLELGDSALYFCASSVATPGANVLTFGAGSRLTVL.